This T cell receptor (beta chain) is from a study of identical twins. TCRdb called the 5' RACE reads again in MiXCR, with one record for every CDR3 protein. The sample records 400,000 to 650,000 distinct CDR3 sequences, 20% to 25% being singletons. Trimming left V 3 bases short and J 5 bases short, with 10 bases between. The CDR3 consists of 13 residues. CDR1 is MNHEY, CDR2 SVGAGI, per germline. In its sample, this clonotype was seen a few times. In addition, the sample was reused for a study of T cells expressing NK-cell markers. That study adds: Seven of the eight sequenced donors were classified as HCMV-seropositive, and one was classified as seronegative.

This receptor was obtained from a woman aged 18-29 years in good health. This chain links TRBV6-5 with TRBJ2-5; D not certain. The sequenced material came from CD4+ T cells sorted from blood. Here the CDR3 reads CASSYKAGETQYF. In DNA form, the CDR3 reads TGTGCCAGCAGTTATAAGGCCGGGGAGACCCAGTACTTC.